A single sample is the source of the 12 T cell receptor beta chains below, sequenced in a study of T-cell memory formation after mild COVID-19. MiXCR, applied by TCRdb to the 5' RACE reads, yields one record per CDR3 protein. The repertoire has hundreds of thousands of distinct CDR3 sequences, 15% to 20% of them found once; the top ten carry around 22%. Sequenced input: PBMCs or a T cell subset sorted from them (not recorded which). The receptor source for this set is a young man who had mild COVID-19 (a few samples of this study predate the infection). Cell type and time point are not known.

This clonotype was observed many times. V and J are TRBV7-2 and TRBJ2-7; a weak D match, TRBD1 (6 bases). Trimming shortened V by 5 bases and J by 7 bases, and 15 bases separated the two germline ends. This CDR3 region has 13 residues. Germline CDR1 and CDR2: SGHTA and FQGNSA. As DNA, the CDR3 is TGTGCCAGCAGCCCCAACAGGGTGCAAGAGCAGTACTTC. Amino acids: CASSPNRVQEQYF.

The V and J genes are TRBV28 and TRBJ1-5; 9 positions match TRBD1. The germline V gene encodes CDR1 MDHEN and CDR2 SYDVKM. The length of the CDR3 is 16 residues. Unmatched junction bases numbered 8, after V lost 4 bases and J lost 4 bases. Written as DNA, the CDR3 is TGTGCCAGCAGTTCCTCGACAGGGGGAGGGAATCAGCCCCAGCATTTT. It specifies CASSSSTGGGNQPQHF.

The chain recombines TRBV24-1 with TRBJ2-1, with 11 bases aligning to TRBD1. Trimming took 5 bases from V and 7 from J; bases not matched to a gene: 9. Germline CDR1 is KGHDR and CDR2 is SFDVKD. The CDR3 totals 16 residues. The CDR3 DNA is TGTGCCACCAGTGCCGTGGACAGGGGGCGCAGAAATGAGCAGTTCTTC. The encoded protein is CATSAVDRGRRNEQFF.

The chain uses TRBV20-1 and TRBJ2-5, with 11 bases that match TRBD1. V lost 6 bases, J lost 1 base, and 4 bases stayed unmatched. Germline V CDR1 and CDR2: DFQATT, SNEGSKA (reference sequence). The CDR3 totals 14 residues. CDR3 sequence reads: CSAGQGAPQETQYF. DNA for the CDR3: TGCAGTGCAGGACAGGGGGCACCCCAAGAGACCCAGTACTTC.

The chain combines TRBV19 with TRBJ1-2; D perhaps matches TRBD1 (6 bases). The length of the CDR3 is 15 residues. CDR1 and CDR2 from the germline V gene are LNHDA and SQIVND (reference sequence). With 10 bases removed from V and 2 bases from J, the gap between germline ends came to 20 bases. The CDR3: CATRGPGHWNYGYTF. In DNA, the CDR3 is TGTGCCACCCGGGGGCCGGGACACTGGAACTATGGCTACACCTTC.

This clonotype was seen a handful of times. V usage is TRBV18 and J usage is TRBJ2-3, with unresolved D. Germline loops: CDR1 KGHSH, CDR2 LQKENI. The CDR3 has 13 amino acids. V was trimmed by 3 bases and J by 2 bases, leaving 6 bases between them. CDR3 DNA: TGTGCCAGCTCACCGGACGACACAGATACGCAGTATTTT. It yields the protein CASSPDDTDTQYF.

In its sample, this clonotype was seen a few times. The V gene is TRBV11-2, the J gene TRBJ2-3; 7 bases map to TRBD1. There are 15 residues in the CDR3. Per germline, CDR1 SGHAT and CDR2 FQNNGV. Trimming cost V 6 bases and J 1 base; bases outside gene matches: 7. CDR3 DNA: TGTGCCAGCAGACCTCCGGGACAGCGCACAGATACGCAGTATTTT. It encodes CASRPPGQRTDTQYF.

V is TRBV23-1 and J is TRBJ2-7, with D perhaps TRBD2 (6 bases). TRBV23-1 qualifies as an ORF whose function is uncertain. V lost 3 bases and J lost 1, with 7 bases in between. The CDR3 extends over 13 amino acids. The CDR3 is CASSQGRSYEQYV. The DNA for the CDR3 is TGCGCCAGCAGTCAGGGGAGGTCCTACGAGCAGTACGTC.

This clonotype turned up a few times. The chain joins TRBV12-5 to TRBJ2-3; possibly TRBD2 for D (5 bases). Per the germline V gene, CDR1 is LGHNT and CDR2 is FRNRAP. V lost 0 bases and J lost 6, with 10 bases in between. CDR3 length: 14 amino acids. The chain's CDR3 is CASGLVLDSDTQYF. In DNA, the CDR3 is TGTGCTAGTGGTTTGGTATTGGACTCGGATACGCAGTATTTT.

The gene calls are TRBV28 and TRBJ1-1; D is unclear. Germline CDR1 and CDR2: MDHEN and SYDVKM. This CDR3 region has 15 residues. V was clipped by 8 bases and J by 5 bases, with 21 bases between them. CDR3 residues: CASFGSSGEGTEAFF. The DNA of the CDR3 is TGTGCCAGCTTTGGCAGTTCGGGTGAGGGAACTGAAGCTTTCTTT.

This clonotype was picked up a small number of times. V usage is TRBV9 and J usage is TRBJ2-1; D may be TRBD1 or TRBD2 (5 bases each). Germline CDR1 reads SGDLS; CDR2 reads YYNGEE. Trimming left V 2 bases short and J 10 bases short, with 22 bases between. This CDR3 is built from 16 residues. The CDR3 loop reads CASSVGPGRSSGEQFF. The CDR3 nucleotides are TGTGCCAGCAGCGTTGGGCCAGGGAGAAGTTCGGGGGAGCAGTTCTTC.

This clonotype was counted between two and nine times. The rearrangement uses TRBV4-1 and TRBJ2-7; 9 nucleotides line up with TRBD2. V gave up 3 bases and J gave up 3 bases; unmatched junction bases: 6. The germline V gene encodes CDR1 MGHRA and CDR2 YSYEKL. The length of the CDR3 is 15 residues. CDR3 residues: CASSHLTSGLYEQYF. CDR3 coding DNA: TGCGCCAGCAGCCACTTGACTAGCGGACTCTACGAGCAGTACTTC.